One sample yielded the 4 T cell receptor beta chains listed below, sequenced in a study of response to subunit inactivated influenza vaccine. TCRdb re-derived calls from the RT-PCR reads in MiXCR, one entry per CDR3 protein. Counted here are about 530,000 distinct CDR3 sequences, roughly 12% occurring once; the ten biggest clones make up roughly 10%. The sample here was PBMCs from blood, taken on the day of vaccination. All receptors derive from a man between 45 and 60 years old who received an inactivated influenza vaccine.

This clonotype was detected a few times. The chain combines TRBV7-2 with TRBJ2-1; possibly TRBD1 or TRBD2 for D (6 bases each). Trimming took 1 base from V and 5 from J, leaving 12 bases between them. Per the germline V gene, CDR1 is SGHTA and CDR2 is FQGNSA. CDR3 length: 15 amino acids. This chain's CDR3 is CASSLVGGIDNEQFF. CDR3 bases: TGTGCCAGCAGCTTAGTAGGGGGGATCGACAATGAGCAGTTCTTC.

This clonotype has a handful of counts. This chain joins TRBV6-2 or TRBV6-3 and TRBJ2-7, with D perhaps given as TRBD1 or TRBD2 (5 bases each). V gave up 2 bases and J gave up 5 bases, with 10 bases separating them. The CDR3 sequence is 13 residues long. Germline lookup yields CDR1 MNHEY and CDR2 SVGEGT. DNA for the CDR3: TGTGCCAGCAGTTACGGGACGTGGAACGAGCAGTACTTC. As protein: CASSYGTWNEQYF.

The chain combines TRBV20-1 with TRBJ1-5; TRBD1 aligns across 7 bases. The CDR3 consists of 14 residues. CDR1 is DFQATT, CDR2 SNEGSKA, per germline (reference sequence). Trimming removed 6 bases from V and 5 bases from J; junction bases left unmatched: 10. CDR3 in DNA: TGCAGTGCCAGCCTCGGACAGGTTCATCAGCCCCAGCATTTT. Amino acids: CSASLGQVHQPQHF.

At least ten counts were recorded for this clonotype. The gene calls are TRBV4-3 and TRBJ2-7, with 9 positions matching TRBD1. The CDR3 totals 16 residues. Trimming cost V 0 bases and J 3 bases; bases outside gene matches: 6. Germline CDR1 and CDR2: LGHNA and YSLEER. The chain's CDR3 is CASSQDLGTGNYEQYF. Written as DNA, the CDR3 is TGCGCCAGCAGCCAAGATTTGGGGACAGGGAACTACGAGCAGTACTTC.